The T cell receptor (beta chain) under discussion was sequenced for a study of T cell changes during pregnancy in multiple sclerosis. This CDR3 comprises 12 residues. Germline CDR1 and CDR2: SGHAT and FQDESV (reference sequence). Trimming stripped 3 bases from V and 4 bases from J, with 7 bases between. Some clones are missing from TCRdb's copy, which holds only in-frame ones; the method was immunoSEQ multiplex PCR. The sample yields about 42,000 clones, about 88% seen once. This TCR came from a female donor with multiple sclerosis, enrolled in a pregnancy study. J is TRBJ2-7 and V is TRBV11-1, with a possible D match to TRBD1 (6 bases). This specimen was CD4+ T cells from peripheral blood mononuclear cells, taken in the second trimester of pregnancy. The CDR3 region is CASSLGAYEQYF. The CDR3 DNA is TGTGCCAGCAGCTTGGGGGCGTACGAGCAGTACTTC.